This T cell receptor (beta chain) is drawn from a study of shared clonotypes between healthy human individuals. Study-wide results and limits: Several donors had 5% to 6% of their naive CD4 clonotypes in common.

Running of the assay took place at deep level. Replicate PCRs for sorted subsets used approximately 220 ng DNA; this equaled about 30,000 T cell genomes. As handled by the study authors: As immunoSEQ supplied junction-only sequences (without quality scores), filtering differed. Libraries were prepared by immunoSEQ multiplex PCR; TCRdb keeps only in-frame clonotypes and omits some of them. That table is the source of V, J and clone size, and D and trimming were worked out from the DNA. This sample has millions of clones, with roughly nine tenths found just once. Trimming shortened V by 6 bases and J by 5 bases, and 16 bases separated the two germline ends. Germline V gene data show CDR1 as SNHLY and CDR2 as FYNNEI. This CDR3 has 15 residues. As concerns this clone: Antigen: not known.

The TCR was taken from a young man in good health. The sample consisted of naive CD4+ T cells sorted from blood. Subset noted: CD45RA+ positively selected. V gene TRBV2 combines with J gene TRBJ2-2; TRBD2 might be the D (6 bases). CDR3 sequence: CASSPLGGVTGELFF. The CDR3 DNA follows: TGTGCCAGCAGCCCCCTGGGCGGGGTAACCGGGGAGCTGTTTTTT.